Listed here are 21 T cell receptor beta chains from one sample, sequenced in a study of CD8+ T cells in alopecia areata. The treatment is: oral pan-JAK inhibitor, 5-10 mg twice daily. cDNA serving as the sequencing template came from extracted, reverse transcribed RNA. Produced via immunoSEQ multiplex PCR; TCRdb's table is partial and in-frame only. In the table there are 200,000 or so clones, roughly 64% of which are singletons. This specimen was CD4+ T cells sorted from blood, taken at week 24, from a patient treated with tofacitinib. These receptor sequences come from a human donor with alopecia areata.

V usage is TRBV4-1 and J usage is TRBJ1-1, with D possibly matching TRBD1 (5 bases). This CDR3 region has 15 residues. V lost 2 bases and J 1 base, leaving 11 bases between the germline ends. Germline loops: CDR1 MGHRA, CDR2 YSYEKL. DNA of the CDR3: TGCGCCAGCAGCCAAACAGAACAGGAGAACACTGAAGCTTTCTTT. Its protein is CASSQTEQENTEAFF.

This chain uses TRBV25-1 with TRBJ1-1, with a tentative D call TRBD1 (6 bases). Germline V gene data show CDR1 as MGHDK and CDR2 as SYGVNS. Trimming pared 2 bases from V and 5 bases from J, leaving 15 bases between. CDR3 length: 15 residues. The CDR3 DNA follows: TGTGCCAGCAGTGAACCACAGGGCTCGGGGACTGAAGCTTTCTTT. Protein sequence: CASSEPQGSGTEAFF.

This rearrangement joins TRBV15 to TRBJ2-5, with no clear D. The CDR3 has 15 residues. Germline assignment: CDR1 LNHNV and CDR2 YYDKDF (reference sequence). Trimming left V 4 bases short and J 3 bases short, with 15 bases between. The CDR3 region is CATSKEIAGEETQYF. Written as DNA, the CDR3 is TGTGCCACCAGCAAGGAGATTGCAGGCGAAGAGACCCAGTACTTC.

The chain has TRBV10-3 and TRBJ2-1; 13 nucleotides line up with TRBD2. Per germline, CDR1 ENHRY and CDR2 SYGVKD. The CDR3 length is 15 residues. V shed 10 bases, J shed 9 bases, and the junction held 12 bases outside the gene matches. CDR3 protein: CATSGTSGISSEQFF. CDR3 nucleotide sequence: TGTGCCACCTCCGGGACTAGCGGGATCAGCAGTGAGCAGTTCTTC.

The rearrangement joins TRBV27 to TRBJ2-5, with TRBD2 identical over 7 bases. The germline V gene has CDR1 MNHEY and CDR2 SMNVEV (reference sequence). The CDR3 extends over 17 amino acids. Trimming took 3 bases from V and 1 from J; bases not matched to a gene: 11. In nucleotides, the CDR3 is TGTGCCAGCAGTTTCGTTCGCGCGGGAGATTTCCAAGAGACCCAGTACTTC. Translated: CASSFVRAGDFQETQYF.

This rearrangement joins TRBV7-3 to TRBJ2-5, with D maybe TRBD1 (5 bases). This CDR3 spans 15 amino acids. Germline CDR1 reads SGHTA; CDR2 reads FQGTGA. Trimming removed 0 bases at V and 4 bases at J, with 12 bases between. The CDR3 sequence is CASSLTGVSGETQYF. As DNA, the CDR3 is TGTGCCAGCAGCTTAACAGGGGTTTCGGGAGAGACCCAGTACTTC.

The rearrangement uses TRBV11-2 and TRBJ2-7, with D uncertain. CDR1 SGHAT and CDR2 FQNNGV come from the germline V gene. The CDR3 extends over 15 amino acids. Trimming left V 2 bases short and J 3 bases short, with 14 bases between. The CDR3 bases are TGTGCCAGCAGCTTATCGGTCAAGGTTAGCTACGAGCAGTACTTC. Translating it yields CASSLSVKVSYEQYF.

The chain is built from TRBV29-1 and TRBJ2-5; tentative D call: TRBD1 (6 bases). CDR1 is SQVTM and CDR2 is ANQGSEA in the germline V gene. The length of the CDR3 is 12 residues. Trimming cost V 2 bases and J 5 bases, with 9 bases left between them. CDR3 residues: CSVEYREETQYF. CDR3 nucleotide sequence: TGCAGCGTTGAATACAGGGAGGAGACCCAGTACTTC.

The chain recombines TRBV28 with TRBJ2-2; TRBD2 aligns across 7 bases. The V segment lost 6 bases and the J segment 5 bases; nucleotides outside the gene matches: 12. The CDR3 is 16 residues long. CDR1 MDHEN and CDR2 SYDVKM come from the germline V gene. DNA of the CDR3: TGTGCCAGCAGCCCTGGGAGGGGAGAAGGTACCGGGGAGCTGTTTTTT. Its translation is CASSPGRGEGTGELFF.

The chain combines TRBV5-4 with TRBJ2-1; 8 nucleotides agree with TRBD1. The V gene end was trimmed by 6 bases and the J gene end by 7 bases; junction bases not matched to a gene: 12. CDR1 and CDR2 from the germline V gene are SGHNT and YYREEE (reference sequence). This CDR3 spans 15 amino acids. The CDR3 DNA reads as TGTGCCAGCATCCCCGGGACAGGTAATAGGAATGAGCAGTTCTTC. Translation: CASIPGTGNRNEQFF.

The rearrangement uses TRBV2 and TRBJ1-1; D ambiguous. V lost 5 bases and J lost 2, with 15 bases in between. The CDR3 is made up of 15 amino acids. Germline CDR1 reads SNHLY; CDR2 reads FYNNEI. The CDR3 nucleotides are TGTGCCAGCAGTCCCCGCTTAGGGCCTAACACTGAAGCTTTCTTT. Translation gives CASSPRLGPNTEAFF.

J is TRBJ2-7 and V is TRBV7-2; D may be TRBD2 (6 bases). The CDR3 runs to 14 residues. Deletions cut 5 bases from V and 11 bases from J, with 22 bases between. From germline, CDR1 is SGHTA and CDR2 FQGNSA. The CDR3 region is CASSIHRDSTWEYF. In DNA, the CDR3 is TGTGCCAGCAGCATACACCGGGACTCTACTTGGGAGTACTTC.

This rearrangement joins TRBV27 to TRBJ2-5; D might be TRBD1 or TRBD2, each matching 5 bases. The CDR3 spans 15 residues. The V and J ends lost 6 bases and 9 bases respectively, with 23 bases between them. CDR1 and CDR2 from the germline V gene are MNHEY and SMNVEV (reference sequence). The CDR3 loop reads CASRRAGTVVGSQYF. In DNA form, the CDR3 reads TGTGCCAGCAGGCGGGCCGGGACCGTAGTAGGGTCCCAGTACTTC.

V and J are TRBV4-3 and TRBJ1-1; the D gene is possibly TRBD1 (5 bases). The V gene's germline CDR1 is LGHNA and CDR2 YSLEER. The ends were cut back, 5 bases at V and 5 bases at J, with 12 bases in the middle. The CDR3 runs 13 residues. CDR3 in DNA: TGCGCCAGCAGCGCGCAGGGAGGGACTGAAGCTTTCTTT. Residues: CASSAQGGTEAFF.

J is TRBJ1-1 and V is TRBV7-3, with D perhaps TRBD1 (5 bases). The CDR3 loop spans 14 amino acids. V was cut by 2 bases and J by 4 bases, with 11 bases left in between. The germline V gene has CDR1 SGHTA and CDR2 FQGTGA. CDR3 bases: TGTGCCAGCAGCTTACGCGTTCAGGGCACTGAAGCTTTCTTT. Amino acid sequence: CASSLRVQGTEAFF.

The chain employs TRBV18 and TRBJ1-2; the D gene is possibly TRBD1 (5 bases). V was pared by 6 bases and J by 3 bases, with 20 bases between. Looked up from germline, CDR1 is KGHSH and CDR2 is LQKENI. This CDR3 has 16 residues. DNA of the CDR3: TGTGCCAGCTCGCACTATCTTACAGGAGATTACTATGGCTACACCTTC. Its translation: CASSHYLTGDYYGYTF.

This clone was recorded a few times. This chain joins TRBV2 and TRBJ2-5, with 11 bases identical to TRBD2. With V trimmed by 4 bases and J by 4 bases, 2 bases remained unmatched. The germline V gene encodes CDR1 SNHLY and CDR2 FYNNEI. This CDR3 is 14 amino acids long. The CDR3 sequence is CASSASGGRETQYF. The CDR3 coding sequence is TGTGCCAGCAGTGCTAGCGGGGGGAGAGAGACCCAGTACTTC. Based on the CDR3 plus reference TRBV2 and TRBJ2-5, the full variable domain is EPEVTQTPSHQVTQMGQEVILRCVPISNHLYFYWYRQILGQKVEFLVSFYNNEISEKSEIFDDQFSVERPDGSNFTLKIRSTKLEDSAMYFCASSASGGRETQYFGPGTRLLVL.

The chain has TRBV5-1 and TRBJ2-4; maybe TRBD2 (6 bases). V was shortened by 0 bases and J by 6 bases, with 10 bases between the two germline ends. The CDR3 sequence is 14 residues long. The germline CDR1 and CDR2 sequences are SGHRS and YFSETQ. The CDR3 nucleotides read TGCGCCAGCAGCTTGGACGGGAGTTCAAACATTCAGTACTTC. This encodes CASSLDGSSNIQYF.

CDR3 bases: TGTGCCAGCAGGGATACAGGGAGCCTCTACAATGAGCAGTTCTTC. It is translated as CASRDTGSLYNEQFF. The chain carries TRBV9 and TRBJ2-1, with D possibly being TRBD1 (6 bases). The germline V and J ends were trimmed by 5 bases and 3 bases, with 15 bases remaining between them. The CDR3 covers 15 residues. Germline-derived CDR1 and CDR2 are SGDLS and YYNGEE.

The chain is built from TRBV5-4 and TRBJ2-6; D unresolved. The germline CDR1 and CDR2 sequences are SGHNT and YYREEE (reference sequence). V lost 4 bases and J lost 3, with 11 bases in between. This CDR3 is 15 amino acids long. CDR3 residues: CASSAPVGGANVLTF. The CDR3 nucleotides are TGTGCCAGCAGCGCCCCCGTAGGTGGGGCCAACGTCCTGACTTTC.

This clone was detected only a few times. The CDR3 region is CASSEQGTGEGSPLHF. CDR3 coding DNA: TGCGCCAGCAGCGAGCAAGGGACAGGGGAGGGTTCACCCCTCCACTTT. The rearrangement joins TRBV5-1 to TRBJ1-6; 10 positions match TRBD1. The V gene's germline CDR1 is SGHRS and CDR2 YFSETQ. The CDR3 spans 16 residues. V lost 4 bases and J lost 9; bases outside the gene matches: 10.